The 5 T cell receptor beta chains listed next were all sequenced from one sample in a study of blood T cell repertoires in COVID-19. Clones were sequenced by immunoSEQ multiplex PCR, and TCRdb holds only the in-frame ones, with some missing. The sample records approximately 170,000 clones, 65% to 85% being singletons. The sample taken for sequencing was PBMCs or T cells enriched from blood (not recorded which). These receptors all stem from a man aged 35 to 55 who had recovered from COVID-19.

The rearrangement uses TRBV5-1 and TRBJ2-5; D not certain. This CDR3 contains 14 residues. Germline assignment: CDR1 SGHRS and CDR2 YFSETQ. V dropped 5 bases and J dropped 3 bases, with 14 bases sitting between them. CDR3 residues: CASRLSSVEETQYF. The CDR3 nucleotides read TGCGCCAGCAGACTTTCGTCTGTAGAAGAGACCCAGTACTTC.

The rearrangement uses TRBV10-2 and TRBJ1-3, with TRBD1 identical over 7 bases. The germline gives CDR1 WSHSY, CDR2 SAAADI. The CDR3 consists of 18 residues. V was pared by 7 bases and J by 2 bases, with 17 bases of the junction left unmatched. CDR3 sequence (DNA): TGCGCCAGCACCAGAGGGACAGCAGTTGAGGCCGCTGGAAACACCATATATTTT. Amino acids: CASTRGTAVEAAGNTIYF.

This sequence joins TRBV15 and TRBJ1-4, with 11 bases identical to TRBD1. CDR1 is LNHNV, CDR2 YYDKDF, per germline (reference sequence). The CDR3 has 17 amino acids. V gave up 2 bases and J gave up 2 bases; unmatched junction bases: 4. This chain's CDR3 is CATSRYGQGATNEKLFF. The CDR3 DNA follows: TGTGCCACCAGCAGATACGGACAGGGGGCGACTAATGAAAAACTGTTTTTT. Full variable domain (remainder filled in from reference TRBV15 and TRBJ1-4): DAMVIQNPRYQVTQFGKPVTLSCSQTLNHNVMYWYQQKSSQAPKLLFHYYDKDFNNEADTPDNFQSRRPNTSFCFLDIRSPGLGDTAMYLCATSRYGQGATNEKLFFGSGTQLSVL.

The gene calls are TRBV29-1 and TRBJ1-1, with TRBD1 identical over 7 bases. The CDR3 sequence is 14 residues long. The germline V gene has CDR1 SQVTM and CDR2 ANQGSEA. With V trimmed by 8 bases and J by 1 base, 10 bases remained unmatched. Here the CDR3 DNA reads TGCAGCCAAGGGGGAACAGGGGCGAACACTGAAGCTTTCTTT. This sequence encodes CSQGGTGANTEAFF.

This chain uses TRBV12-5 with TRBJ2-1; D is perhaps TRBD2 (5 bases). Germline CDR1 LGHNT, CDR2 FRNRAP. Trimming removed 0 bases at V and 0 bases at J, with 12 bases between. CDR3 length: 17 amino acids. The CDR3 sequence: CASGLVSVGSSYNEQFF. CDR3 sequence (DNA): TGTGCTAGTGGTTTGGTATCGGTGGGGAGCTCCTACAATGAGCAGTTCTTC.